The sample holds a few counts of the clone carrying this TCR beta chain. This CDR3 is built from 17 residues. V was cut by 4 bases and J by 0 bases, with 17 bases left in between. CDR1 and CDR2 (germline): LGHNA, YSLEER. A J-beta primer mix and a sample-barcoded 5' primer were used in a second PCR of roughly 6 to 12 cycles. TCRdb reprocessed the 5' RACE reads with MiXCR, giving one entry per CDR3 protein. Among over 600,000 distinct CDR3 sequences listed, 35% to 50% were seen once. The sample comes from a study of blood T cells in healthy people across ages. Sample: blood. The receptor's source is a man aged 80 or over in good health. The chain carries TRBV4-3 and TRBJ2-3; D gene uncertain. The CDR3 spells CASSPDRRTSSTDTQYF. DNA for the CDR3: TGCGCCAGCAGCCCCGACCGTAGGACCTCTAGCACAGATACGCAGTATTTT.